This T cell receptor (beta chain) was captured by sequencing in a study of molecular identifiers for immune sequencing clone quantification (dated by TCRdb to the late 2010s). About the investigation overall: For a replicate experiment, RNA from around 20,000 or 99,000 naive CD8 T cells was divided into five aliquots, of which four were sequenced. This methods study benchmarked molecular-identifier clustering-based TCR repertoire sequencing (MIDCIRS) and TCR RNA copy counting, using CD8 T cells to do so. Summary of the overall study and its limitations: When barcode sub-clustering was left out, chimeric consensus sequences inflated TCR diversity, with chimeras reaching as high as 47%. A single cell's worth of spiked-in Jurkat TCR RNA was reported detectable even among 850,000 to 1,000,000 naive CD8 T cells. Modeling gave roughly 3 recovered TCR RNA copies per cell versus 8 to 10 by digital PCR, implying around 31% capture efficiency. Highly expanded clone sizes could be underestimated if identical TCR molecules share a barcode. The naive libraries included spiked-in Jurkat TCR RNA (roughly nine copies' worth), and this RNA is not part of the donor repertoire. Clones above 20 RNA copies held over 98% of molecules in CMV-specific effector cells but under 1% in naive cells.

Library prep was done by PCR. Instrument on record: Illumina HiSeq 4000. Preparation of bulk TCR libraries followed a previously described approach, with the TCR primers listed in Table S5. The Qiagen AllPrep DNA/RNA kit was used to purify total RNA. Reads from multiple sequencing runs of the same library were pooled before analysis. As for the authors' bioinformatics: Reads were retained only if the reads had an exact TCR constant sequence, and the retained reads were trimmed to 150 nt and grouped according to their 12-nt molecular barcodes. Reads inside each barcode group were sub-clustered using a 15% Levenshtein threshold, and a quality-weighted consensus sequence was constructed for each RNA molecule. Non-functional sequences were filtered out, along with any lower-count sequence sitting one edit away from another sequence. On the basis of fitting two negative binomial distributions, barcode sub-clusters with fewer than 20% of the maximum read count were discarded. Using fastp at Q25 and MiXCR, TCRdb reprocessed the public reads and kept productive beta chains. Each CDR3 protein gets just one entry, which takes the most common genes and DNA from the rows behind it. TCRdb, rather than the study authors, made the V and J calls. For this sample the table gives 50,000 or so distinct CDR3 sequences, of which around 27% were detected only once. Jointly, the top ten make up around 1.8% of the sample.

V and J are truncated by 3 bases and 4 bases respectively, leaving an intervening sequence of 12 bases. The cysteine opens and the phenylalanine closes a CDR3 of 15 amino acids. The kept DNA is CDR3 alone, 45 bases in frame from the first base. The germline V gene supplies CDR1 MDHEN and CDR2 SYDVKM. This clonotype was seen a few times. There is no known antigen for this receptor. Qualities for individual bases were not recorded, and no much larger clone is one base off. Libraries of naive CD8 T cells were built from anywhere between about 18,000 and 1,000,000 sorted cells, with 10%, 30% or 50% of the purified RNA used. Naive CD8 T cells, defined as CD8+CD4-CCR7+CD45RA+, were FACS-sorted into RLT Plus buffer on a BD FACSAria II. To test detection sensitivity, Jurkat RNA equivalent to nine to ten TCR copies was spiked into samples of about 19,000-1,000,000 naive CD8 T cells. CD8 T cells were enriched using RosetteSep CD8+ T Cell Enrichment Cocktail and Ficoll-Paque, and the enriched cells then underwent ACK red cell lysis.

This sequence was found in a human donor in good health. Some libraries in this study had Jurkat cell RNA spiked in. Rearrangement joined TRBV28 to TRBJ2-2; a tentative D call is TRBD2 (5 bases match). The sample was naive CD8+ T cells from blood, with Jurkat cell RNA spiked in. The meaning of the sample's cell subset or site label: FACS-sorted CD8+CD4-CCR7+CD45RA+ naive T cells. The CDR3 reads CASSFRGLRTGELFF. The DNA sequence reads TGTGCCAGCAGTTTTCGGGGTCTGCGCACCGGGGAGCTGTTTTTT. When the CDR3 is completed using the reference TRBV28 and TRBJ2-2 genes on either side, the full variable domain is DVKVTQSSRYLVKRTGEKVFLECVQDMDHENMFWYRQDPGLGLRLIYFSYDVKMKEKGDIPEGYSVSREKKERFSLILESASTNQTSMYLCASSFRGLRTGELFFGEGSRLTVL.